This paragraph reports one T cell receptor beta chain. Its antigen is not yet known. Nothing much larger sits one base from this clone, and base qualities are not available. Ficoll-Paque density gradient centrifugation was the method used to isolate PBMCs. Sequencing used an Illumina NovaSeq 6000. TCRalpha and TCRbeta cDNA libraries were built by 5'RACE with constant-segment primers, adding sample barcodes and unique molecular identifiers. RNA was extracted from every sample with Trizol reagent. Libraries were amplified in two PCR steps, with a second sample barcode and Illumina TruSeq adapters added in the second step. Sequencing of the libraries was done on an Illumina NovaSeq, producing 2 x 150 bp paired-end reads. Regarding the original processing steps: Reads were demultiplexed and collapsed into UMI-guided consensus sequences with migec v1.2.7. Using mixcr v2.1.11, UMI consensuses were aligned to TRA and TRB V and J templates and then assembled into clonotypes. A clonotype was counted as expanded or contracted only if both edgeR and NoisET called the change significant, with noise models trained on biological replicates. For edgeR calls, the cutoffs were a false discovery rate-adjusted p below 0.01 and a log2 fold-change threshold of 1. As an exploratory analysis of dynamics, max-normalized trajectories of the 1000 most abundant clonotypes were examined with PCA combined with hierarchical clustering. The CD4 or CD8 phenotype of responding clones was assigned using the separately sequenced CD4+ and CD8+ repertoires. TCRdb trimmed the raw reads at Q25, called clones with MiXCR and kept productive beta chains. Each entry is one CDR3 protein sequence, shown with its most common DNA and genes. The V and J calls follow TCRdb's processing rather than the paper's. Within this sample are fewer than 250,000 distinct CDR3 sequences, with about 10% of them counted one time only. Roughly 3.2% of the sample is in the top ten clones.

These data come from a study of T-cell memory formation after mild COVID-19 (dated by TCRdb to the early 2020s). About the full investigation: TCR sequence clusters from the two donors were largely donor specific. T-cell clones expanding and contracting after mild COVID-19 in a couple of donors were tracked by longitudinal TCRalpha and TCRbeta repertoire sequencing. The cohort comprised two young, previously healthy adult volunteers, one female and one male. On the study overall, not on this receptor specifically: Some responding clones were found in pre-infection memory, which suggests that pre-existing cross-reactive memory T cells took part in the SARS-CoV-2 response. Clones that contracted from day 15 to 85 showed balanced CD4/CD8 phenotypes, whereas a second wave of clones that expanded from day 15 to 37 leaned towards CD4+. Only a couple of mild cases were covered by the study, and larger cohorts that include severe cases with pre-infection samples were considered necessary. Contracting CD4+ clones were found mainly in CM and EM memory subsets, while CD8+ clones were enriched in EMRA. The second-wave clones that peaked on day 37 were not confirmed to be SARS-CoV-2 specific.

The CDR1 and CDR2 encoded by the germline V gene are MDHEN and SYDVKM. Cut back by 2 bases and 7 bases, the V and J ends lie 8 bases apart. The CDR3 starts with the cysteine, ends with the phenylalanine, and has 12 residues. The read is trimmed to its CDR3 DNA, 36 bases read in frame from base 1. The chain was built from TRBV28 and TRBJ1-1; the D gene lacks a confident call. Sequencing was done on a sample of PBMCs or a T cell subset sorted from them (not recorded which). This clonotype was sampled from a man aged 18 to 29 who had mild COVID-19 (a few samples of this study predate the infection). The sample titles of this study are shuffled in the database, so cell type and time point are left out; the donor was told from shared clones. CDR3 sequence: CASSLHGYEAFF. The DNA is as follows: TGTGCCAGCAGTTTACACGGGTATGAAGCTTTCTTT. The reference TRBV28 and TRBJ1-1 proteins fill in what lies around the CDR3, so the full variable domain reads DVKVTQSSRYLVKRTGEKVFLECVQDMDHENMFWYRQDPGLGLRLIYFSYDVKMKEKGDIPEGYSVSREKKERFSLILESASTNQTSMYLCASSLHGYEAFFGQGTRLTVV.